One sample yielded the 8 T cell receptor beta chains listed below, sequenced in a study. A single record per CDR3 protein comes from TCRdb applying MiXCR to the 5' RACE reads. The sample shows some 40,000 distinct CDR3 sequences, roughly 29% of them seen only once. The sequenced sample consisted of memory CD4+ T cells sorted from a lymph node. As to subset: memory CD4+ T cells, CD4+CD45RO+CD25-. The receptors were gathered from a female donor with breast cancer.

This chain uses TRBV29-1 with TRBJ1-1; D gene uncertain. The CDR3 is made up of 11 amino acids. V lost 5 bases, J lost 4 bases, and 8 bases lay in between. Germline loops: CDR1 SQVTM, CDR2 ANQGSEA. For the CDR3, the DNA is TGCAGCGTTTCGGGAACCACTGAAGCTTTCTTT. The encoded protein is CSVSGTTEAFF.

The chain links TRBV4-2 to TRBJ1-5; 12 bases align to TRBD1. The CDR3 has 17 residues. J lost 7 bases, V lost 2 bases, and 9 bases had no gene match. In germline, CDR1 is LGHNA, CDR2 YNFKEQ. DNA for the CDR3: TGTGCCAGCAGCCAATTGACCGGGACAGGGGGCTGGCAGCCCCAGCATTTT. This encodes CASSQLTGTGGWQPQHF.

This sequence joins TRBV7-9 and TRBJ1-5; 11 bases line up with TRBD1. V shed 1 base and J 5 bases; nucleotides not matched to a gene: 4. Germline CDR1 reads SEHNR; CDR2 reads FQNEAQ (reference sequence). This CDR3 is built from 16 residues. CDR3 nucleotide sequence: TGTGCCAGCAGCTTAGGGGGACAGGGGGTCGATCAGCCCCAGCATTTT. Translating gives CASSLGGQGVDQPQHF.

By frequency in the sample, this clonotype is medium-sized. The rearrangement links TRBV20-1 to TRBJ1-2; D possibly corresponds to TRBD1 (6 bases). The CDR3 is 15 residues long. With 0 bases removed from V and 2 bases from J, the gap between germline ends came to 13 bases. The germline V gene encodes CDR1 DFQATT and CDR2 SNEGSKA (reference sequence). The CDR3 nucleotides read TGCAGTGCTAGAGATTTAGCAGGGGCCAACTATGGCTACACCTTC. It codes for CSARDLAGANYGYTF.

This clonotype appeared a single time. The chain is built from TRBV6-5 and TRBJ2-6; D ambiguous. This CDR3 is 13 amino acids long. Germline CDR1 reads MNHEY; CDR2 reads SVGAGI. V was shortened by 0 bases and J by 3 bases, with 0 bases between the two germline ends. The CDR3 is CASSYSGANVLTF. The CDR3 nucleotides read TGTGCCAGCAGTTACTCTGGGGCCAACGTCCTGACTTTC.

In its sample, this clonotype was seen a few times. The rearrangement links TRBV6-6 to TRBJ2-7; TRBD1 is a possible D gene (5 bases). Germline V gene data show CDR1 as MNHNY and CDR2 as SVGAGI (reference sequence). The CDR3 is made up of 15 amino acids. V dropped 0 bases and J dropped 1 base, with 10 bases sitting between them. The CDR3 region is CASSYSRARSYEQYF. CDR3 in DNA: TGTGCCAGCAGTTACTCCAGGGCTCGTTCCTACGAGCAGTACTTC.

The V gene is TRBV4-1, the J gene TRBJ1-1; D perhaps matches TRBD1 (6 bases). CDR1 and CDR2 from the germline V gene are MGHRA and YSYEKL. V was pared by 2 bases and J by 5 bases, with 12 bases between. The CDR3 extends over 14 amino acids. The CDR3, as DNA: TGCGCCAGCAGCCAATCCCAGGGGCAAACTGAAGCTTTCTTT. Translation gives CASSQSQGQTEAFF.

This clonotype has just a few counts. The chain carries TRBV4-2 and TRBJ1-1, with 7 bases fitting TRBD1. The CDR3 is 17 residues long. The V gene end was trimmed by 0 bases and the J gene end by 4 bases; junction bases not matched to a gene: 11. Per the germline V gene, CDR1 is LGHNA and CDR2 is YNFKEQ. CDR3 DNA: TGTGCCAGCAGCCAAGAGAGGAGACAGGGCGTGGGCACTGAAGCTTTCTTT. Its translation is CASSQERRQGVGTEAFF.